Each of the 10 T cell receptor beta chains below was sequenced from the same sample in a study of CD8 T cells in Susac syndrome. Reverse transcription of about 0.5 to 1 ug RNA was performed with random hexamers. TCRdb independently ran MiXCR on the immunoSEQ multiplex PCR reads; one entry per CDR3 protein. The table has about 300,000 distinct CDR3 sequences, 89% seen once; the top ten hold more than 0.15%. Specimen: CD8+ T cells from PBMCs. The receptor source for this set is a human donor with multiple sclerosis.

The chain carries TRBV15 and TRBJ2-7; 9 bases align to TRBD1. V gave up 5 bases and J gave up 3 bases; unmatched junction bases: 8. CDR3 length equals 15 residues. The germline V gene encodes CDR1 LNHNV and CDR2 YYDKDF (reference sequence). The CDR3 DNA reads TGTGCCACCAGCCAGCCCGGGACAGGGCACTACGAGCAGTACTTC. This sequence encodes CATSQPGTGHYEQYF.

The chain is built from TRBV6-5 and TRBJ2-1; 7 nucleotides line up with TRBD2. The CDR3 extends over 14 amino acids. The junction had 2 bases not matched to a gene; V was cut back by 2 bases and J by 4 bases. Per germline, CDR1 MNHEY and CDR2 SVGAGI. This CDR3 reads CASSYVGGYNEQFF. In DNA form, the CDR3 reads TGTGCCAGCAGTTACGTGGGGGGGTACAATGAGCAGTTCTTC.

The V and J genes are TRBV28 and TRBJ1-5; a weak D match, TRBD1 (6 bases). The germline CDR1 and CDR2 sequences are MDHEN and SYDVKM. This CDR3 is 13 amino acids long. V was clipped by 7 bases and J by 2 bases, with 9 bases between them. This chain's CDR3 is CASTEGGNQPQHF. CDR3 in DNA: TGTGCCAGCACGGAGGGGGGCAATCAGCCCCAGCATTTT.

This chain joins TRBV4-2 and TRBJ2-1; D remains unclear. CDR3 length: 14 residues. The germline gives CDR1 LGHNA, CDR2 YNFKEQ. V gave up 0 bases and J gave up 8 bases, with 11 bases separating them. In DNA form, the CDR3 reads TGTGCCAGCAGCCAAGATCTATGGCCGGATGAGCAGTTCTTC. Its translation is CASSQDLWPDEQFF.

V and J are TRBV19 and TRBJ1-1, with 11 bases lining up with TRBD1. The length of the CDR3 is 17 residues. Germline lookup yields CDR1 LNHDA and CDR2 SQIVND (reference sequence). The J segment lost 4 bases and the V segment lost 5 bases, leaving 12 bases of the junction unmatched. The CDR3 protein is CASSSWTGGDGGTEAFF. In DNA, the CDR3 is TGTGCCAGTAGTTCCTGGACAGGGGGCGACGGTGGCACTGAAGCTTTCTTT.

This clonotype was seen only once. The chain uses TRBV4-3 and TRBJ2-7; D possibly corresponds to TRBD2 (5 bases). Trimming shortened V by 0 bases and J by 6 bases, and 9 bases separated the two germline ends. The CDR3 extends over 13 amino acids. Germline V lookup: CDR1 LGHNA, CDR2 YSLEER. This chain's CDR3 is CASSQDRGFEQYF. The CDR3 nucleotides read TGCGCCAGCAGCCAAGATCGAGGGTTCGAGCAGTACTTC.

The genes are TRBV6-1 and TRBJ2-3; no definite D call. The ends were cut back, 2 bases at V and 5 bases at J, with 17 bases in the middle. Germline V lookup: CDR1 MNHNS, CDR2 SASEGT. This CDR3 region has 16 residues. The CDR3 nucleotides read TGTGCCAGCAGTGAATACCTTGGTTTGCCCAAAGATACGCAGTATTTT. Translation gives CASSEYLGLPKDTQYF.

This clonotype is a singleton in its sample. This chain joins TRBV13 and TRBJ1-6; D gene uncertain. This CDR3 has 16 amino acids. Germline-derived CDR1 and CDR2 are PRHDT and FYEKMQ (reference sequence). Trimming pared 1 base from V and 0 bases from J, leaving 7 bases between. The CDR3: CASSLARGSYNSPLHF. CDR3 DNA: TGTGCCAGCAGCTTAGCCCGGGGCTCCTATAATTCACCCCTCCACTTT.

The V and J genes are TRBV19 and TRBJ1-1; D perhaps matches TRBD1 (6 bases). Trimming stripped 8 bases from V and 4 bases from J, with 14 bases between. The CDR3 totals 13 residues. Germline-derived CDR1 and CDR2 are LNHDA and SQIVND (reference sequence). The CDR3 region has the DNA TGTGCCAGTTCTCACAGGGCGGGCACTGAAGCTTTCTTT. This translates into CASSHRAGTEAFF. Drawing the rest from reference TRBV19 and TRBJ1-1, the complete variable domain is DGGITQSPKYLFRKEGQNVTLSCEQNLNHDAMYWYRQDPGQGLRLIYYSQIVNDFQKGDIAEGYSVSREKKESFPLTVTSAQKNPTAFYLCASSHRAGTEAFFGQGTRLTVV.

The chain joins TRBV2 to TRBJ1-2; 8 bases align to TRBD1. Germline lookup yields CDR1 SNHLY and CDR2 FYNNEI. CDR3 size: 14 residues. Trimming cost V 9 bases and J 3 bases; bases outside gene matches: 9. The CDR3 is CARSTATGDYGYTF. The CDR3 DNA sequence: TGTGCCAGATCAACAGCGACAGGGGACTATGGCTACACCTTC.